The 28 T cell receptor beta chains below were found in one sample sequenced in a study of cytomegalovirus exposure and HLA in healthy donors. The PCR contained 60 Vbeta and 13 Jbeta primers. Method: immunoSEQ multiplex PCR; TCRdb's copy keeps in-frame clones and lacks some. In the table there are roughly 120,000 clones, 79% of which are singletons. Sequenced: PBMCs. The receptors shown here come from a man aged 30 to 45 in good health and CMV-seropositive.

The chain is built from TRBV28 and TRBJ2-5, with no clear D. Trimming took 5 bases from V and 3 from J, leaving 25 bases between them. There are 18 residues in the CDR3. The V gene's germline CDR1 is MDHEN and CDR2 SYDVKM. The CDR3 here is CASSTSWLTNGYKETQYF. In nucleotides, the CDR3 is TGTGCCAGCAGTACTTCCTGGCTGACAAATGGCTACAAAGAGACCCAGTACTTC. The full variable domain, completed using reference TRBV28 and TRBJ2-5, is DVKVTQSSRYLVKRTGEKVFLECVQDMDHENMFWYRQDPGLGLRLIYFSYDVKMKEKGDIPEGYSVSREKKERFSLILESASTNQTSMYLCASSTSWLTNGYKETQYFGPGTRLLVL.

The chain links TRBV27 to TRBJ2-7; 14 bases agree with TRBD2. The V and J ends lost 5 bases and 2 bases, in that order; junction bases with no gene match: 2. This CDR3 region has 15 residues. CDR1 is MNHEY, CDR2 SMNVEV, per germline (reference sequence). CDR3 in DNA: TGTGCCAGCAGTGGGACTAGCGGGAGTCCCTACGAGCAGTACTTC. Translated, it gives CASSGTSGSPYEQYF.

The CDR3 bases are TGCGCCAGCAGCCAAGATTTCCCGGGGAGCTCCTACGAGCAGTACTTC. Amino acids: CASSQDFPGSSYEQYF. V is TRBV4-3 and J is TRBJ2-7; possible D gene TRBD2, 5 bases. Looked up from germline, CDR1 is LGHNA and CDR2 is YSLEER. The CDR3 loop spans 16 amino acids. Trimming pared 0 bases from V and 0 bases from J, leaving 12 bases between.

The chain has TRBV6-5 and TRBJ2-1; 11 bases are a match to TRBD2. CDR3 size: 14 residues. V lost 10 bases to trimming and J lost 7 bases; unmatched junction nucleotides: 9. Germline V gene data show CDR1 as MNHEY and CDR2 as SVGAGI. CDR3 region: CATRLAGYQNEQFF. As DNA, the CDR3 is TGTGCCACCCGACTAGCGGGATATCAGAATGAGCAGTTCTTC.

In this sample, this clone turned up a few times. The rearrangement uses TRBV6-4 and TRBJ2-3; tentative D call: TRBD1 (5 bases). The ends were cut back, 5 bases at V and 2 bases at J, with 11 bases in the middle. CDR3 length: 14 residues. Germline values: CDR1 MRHNA, CDR2 SNTAGT. CDR3 sequence: CASSRQGITDTQYF. The CDR3 coding sequence is TGTGCCAGCAGTAGGCAGGGCATCACAGATACGCAGTATTTT.

The rearrangement uses TRBV7-9 and TRBJ1-1; D is unresolved. The germline CDR1 and CDR2 sequences are SEHNR and FQNEAQ (reference sequence). The CDR3 is 11 residues long. V gave up 3 bases and J gave up 8 bases, with 7 bases separating them. CDR3 nucleotide sequence: TGTGCCAGCAGCTTGTCCAGGGAAGCTTTCTTT. Amino acids: CASSLSREAFF.

CDR3 bases: TGTGCCAGCAGCCCGAGAAGCGTGGCAGGGGGCCTCTACGAGCAGTACTTC. Protein product: CASSPRSVAGGLYEQYF. V and J are TRBV9 and TRBJ2-7; 8 nucleotides align to TRBD1. V was pared by 4 bases and J by 3 bases, with 15 bases of the junction left unmatched. Germline CDR1 and CDR2: SGDLS and YYNGEE. The CDR3 sequence is 17 residues long.

This rearrangement joins TRBV6-6 to TRBJ2-1; 10 nucleotides match TRBD2. CDR1 and CDR2 (germline): MNHNY, SVGAGI (reference sequence). The CDR3 sequence is 15 residues long. With V trimmed by 5 bases and J by 4 bases, 5 bases remained unmatched. For the CDR3, the DNA is TGTGCCAGCAGTGCGACTAGCGGGCTATACAATGAGCAGTTCTTC. Amino acid sequence: CASSATSGLYNEQFF.

This clone appeared a few times. The rearrangement joins TRBV2 to TRBJ1-2, with D tentatively TRBD1 (5 bases). Germline V CDR1 and CDR2: SNHLY, FYNNEI. This CDR3 contains 15 residues. V was pared by 9 bases and J by 4 bases, with 21 bases between. The CDR3: CASPLRQPERYGYTF. The CDR3 region has the DNA TGTGCCAGTCCGCTCAGACAGCCTGAGCGCTATGGCTACACCTTC.

The genes are TRBV7-2 and TRBJ2-5; the match to TRBD2 covers 7 bases. This CDR3 has 14 residues. V lost 2 bases to trimming and J lost 5 bases; unmatched junction nucleotides: 5. Looked up from germline, CDR1 is SGHTA and CDR2 is FQGNSA. The CDR3 is CASSLKDGGETQYF. The CDR3 DNA reads as TGTGCCAGCAGCTTAAAGGACGGGGGGGAGACCCAGTACTTC.

This clone was seen once. The V and J genes are TRBV27 and TRBJ2-1; TRBD1 aligns across 9 bases. Germline CDR1 MNHEY, CDR2 SMNVEV (reference sequence). After removal of 5 bases from V and 0 bases from J, the junction contained 5 bases not matched to a gene. This CDR3 is 16 amino acids long. The DNA for the CDR3 is TGTGCCAGCAGTCCATACAGGGGGCTCTCCTACAATGAGCAGTTCTTC. As protein: CASSPYRGLSYNEQFF.

This clone was observed a handful of times. This sequence joins TRBV6-1 and TRBJ1-4; 9 nucleotides line up with TRBD1. V was clipped by 1 base and J by 7 bases; unmatched bases: 1. Germline V gene data show CDR1 as MNHNS and CDR2 as SASEGT. CDR3 length: 14 amino acids. CDR3 DNA sequence: TGTGCCAGCAGTGAAGGGACAGGGGTTGAAAAACTGTTTTTT. Translating it yields CASSEGTGVEKLFF.

V usage is TRBV6-1 and J usage is TRBJ1-2; D uncertain. Germline assignment: CDR1 MNHNS and CDR2 SASEGT. V lost 4 bases and J 5 bases, leaving 8 bases between the germline ends. There are 12 residues in the CDR3. The DNA of the CDR3 is TGTGCCAGCAGTGGGAGTGGGTATGGCTACACCTTC. This codes for CASSGSGYGYTF.

This chain uses TRBV7-2 with TRBJ2-4; 11 positions agree with TRBD2. V lost 1 base, J lost 8 bases, and 7 bases stayed unmatched. The CDR3 spans 16 residues. Germline CDR1 is SGHTA and CDR2 is FQGNSA. CDR3 in amino acids: CASSLVLAGGGDIQYF. In DNA, the CDR3 is TGTGCCAGCAGCTTAGTCCTAGCGGGGGGAGGGGACATTCAGTACTTC.

The chain joins TRBV2 to TRBJ2-1; maybe TRBD2 (6 bases). V lost 6 bases and J lost 6, with 15 bases in between. CDR1 is SNHLY and CDR2 is FYNNEI in the germline V gene. The CDR3 sequence is 14 residues long. In DNA form, the CDR3 reads TGTGCCAGCAGGGTTGCGGGGATTATCAATGAGCAGTTCTTC. Amino acids: CASRVAGIINEQFF.

The rearrangement links TRBV19 to TRBJ1-2; TRBD1 matches 7 bases. There are 15 residues in the CDR3. Unmatched junction bases numbered 10, after V lost 7 bases and J lost 2 bases. Germline V lookup: CDR1 LNHDA, CDR2 SQIVND (reference sequence). CDR3 nucleotides: TGTGCCAGTACCCCGACAGGGTCCGGGAACTATGGCTACACCTTC. It encodes CASTPTGSGNYGYTF.

V and J are TRBV4-1 and TRBJ1-2; D may be TRBD1 (5 bases). The ends were cut back, 2 bases at V and 5 bases at J, with 15 bases in the middle. The CDR3 loop spans 15 amino acids. Germline V gene sequence: CDR1 MGHRA, CDR2 YSYEKL. The chain's CDR3 is CASSQRDSPGYGYTF. The CDR3 coding sequence is TGCGCCAGCAGCCAACGGGACTCCCCGGGGTATGGCTACACCTTC.

V usage is TRBV28 and J usage is TRBJ1-6, with a weak D call TRBD1 (5 bases). This CDR3 spans 12 amino acids. V shed 3 bases and J shed 9 bases, with 6 bases lying between them. Germline CDR1 reads MDHEN; CDR2 reads SYDVKM. The CDR3 nucleotides are TGTGCCAGCAGTTTCAGGGTTTCACCCCTCCACTTT. It codes for CASSFRVSPLHF.

The chain carries TRBV11-3 and TRBJ2-7; 8 bases are shared with TRBD2. The germline V gene has CDR1 SGHNT and CDR2 YENEEA. With 4 bases clipped from V and 3 bases from J, the junction kept 8 bases outside the gene matches. The CDR3 sequence is 15 residues long. The CDR3 nucleotides are TGTGCCAGCAGCTCTAAAAGCGGGAGAGGCTACGAGCAGTACTTC. Its protein product is CASSSKSGRGYEQYF. Full variable domain (rest looked up from reference TRBV11-3 and TRBJ2-7): EAGVVQSPRYKIIEKKQPVAFWCNPISGHNTLYWYLQNLGQGPELLIRYENEEAVDDSQLPKDRFSAERLKGVDSTLKIQPAELGDSAVYLCASSSKSGRGYEQYFGPGTRLTVT.

CDR3 in DNA: TGCAGCGTTGCTTGGGACTGGGAGCACGGAGATACGCAGTATTTT. Encoded protein: CSVAWDWEHGDTQYF. The chain recombines TRBV29-1 with TRBJ2-3; a possible D gene is TRBD2 (6 bases). The germline V and J ends were trimmed by 4 bases and 5 bases, with 19 bases remaining between them. The CDR3 totals 15 residues. Germline V gene lookup returns CDR1 SQVTM and CDR2 ANQGSEA.

V and J are TRBV6-1 and TRBJ1-5; the match to TRBD1 covers 10 bases. Trimming cost V 0 bases and J 6 bases; bases outside gene matches: 2. This CDR3 is built from 15 residues. CDR1 and CDR2 from the germline V gene are MNHNS and SASEGT. The CDR3: CASSEADRGLQPQHF. CDR3 bases: TGTGCCAGCAGTGAAGCTGACAGGGGGCTTCAGCCCCAGCATTTT.

The J gene is TRBJ2-7, the V gene TRBV11-3; TRBD2 aligns across 10 bases. CDR3 length: 17 amino acids. V was clipped by 0 bases and J by 0 bases; unmatched bases: 5. The germline gives CDR1 SGHNT, CDR2 YENEEA. The CDR3 is CASSLELAGLLSYEQYF. In DNA form, the CDR3 reads TGTGCCAGCAGCTTAGAACTAGCGGGGCTCCTCTCCTACGAGCAGTACTTC.

The chain uses TRBV28 and TRBJ2-1; TRBD1 agrees at 11 bases. Germline V gene sequence: CDR1 MDHEN, CDR2 SYDVKM. CDR3 length: 14 amino acids. Germline trimming cut 3 bases from V and 8 bases from J; bases unmatched to any gene: 3. CDR3 coding DNA: TGTGCCAGCAGTTTGGACAGGGGGCTCCATGAGCAGTTCTTC. Translating gives CASSLDRGLHEQFF.

This clone was recorded a few times. The chain employs TRBV19 and TRBJ1-5; perhaps TRBD1 as D (6 bases). Germline lookup yields CDR1 LNHDA and CDR2 SQIVND (reference sequence). Trimming pared 9 bases from V and 3 bases from J, leaving 15 bases between. This CDR3 spans 14 amino acids. The CDR3 region has the DNA TGTGCCAGCTGGGGGCAGGGCAACAATCAGCCCCAGCATTTT. Encoded protein: CASWGQGNNQPQHF.

This clone has just one count. CDR3 region: CASSSRTAGYEQYF. DNA for the CDR3: TGCGCCAGCAGCTCCCGTACTGCGGGCTACGAGCAGTACTTC. V and J are TRBV5-1 and TRBJ2-7, with a weak D call TRBD2 (5 bases). The CDR3 is made up of 14 amino acids. CDR1 is SGHRS, CDR2 YFSETQ, per germline. The V end lost 3 bases, the J end lost 3 bases, and 13 bases lay between the germline ends. Supplemented by reference TRBV5-1 and TRBJ2-7, the full variable domain reads KAGVTQTPRYLIKTRGQQVTLSCSPISGHRSVSWYQQTPGQGLQFLFEYFSETQRNKGNFPGRFSGRQFSNSRSEMNVSTLELGDSALYLCASSSRTAGYEQYFGPGTRLTVT.

The chain links TRBV28 to TRBJ2-7, with D maybe TRBD1 (6 bases). Looked up from germline, CDR1 is MDHEN and CDR2 is SYDVKM. V gave up 4 bases and J gave up 1 base, with 14 bases separating them. This CDR3 is built from 15 residues. DNA of the CDR3: TGTGCCAGCAGTTCCTTGTACACAGGGTCCTACGAGCAGTACTTC. Its translation is CASSSLYTGSYEQYF. Complete variable domain (other parts from reference TRBV28 and TRBJ2-7): DVKVTQSSRYLVKRTGEKVFLECVQDMDHENMFWYRQDPGLGLRLIYFSYDVKMKEKGDIPEGYSVSREKKERFSLILESASTNQTSMYLCASSSLYTGSYEQYFGPGTRLTVT.

CDR3 bases: TGTGCCATCAGTGAGTCGAGTAGGCGGGGGACTAGCACAGATACGCAGTATTTT. Protein sequence: CAISESSRRGTSTDTQYF. The chain recombines TRBV10-3 with TRBJ2-3, with 7 bases aligning to TRBD2. This CDR3 has 18 residues. V shed 0 bases and J 0 bases; nucleotides not matched to a gene: 9. Germline loops: CDR1 ENHRY, CDR2 SYGVKD.

The chain recombines TRBV7-9 with TRBJ2-1, with 7 bases identical to TRBD2. Losses at the gene ends were 7 bases for V and 2 bases for J; bases not matched to a gene: 11. Germline V gives CDR1 SEHNR, CDR2 FQNEAQ (reference sequence). This CDR3 spans 16 amino acids. Here the CDR3 DNA reads TGTGCCAGCACCACCTCGGGAGGAGGGGCCTACAATGAGCAGTTCTTC. Translation gives CASTTSGGGAYNEQFF.